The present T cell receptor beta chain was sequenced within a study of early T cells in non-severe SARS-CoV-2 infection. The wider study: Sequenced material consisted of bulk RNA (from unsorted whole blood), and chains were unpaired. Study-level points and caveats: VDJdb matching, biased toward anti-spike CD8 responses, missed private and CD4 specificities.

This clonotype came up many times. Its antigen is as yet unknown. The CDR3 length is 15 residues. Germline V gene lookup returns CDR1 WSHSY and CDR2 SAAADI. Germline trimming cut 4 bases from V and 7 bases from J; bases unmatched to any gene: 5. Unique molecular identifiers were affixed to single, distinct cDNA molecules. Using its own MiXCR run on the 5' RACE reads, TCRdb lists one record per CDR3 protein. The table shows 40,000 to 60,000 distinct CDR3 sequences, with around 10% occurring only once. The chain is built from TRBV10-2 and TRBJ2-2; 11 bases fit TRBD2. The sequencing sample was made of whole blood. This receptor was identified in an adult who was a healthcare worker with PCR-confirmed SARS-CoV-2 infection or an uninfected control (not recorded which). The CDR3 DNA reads TGCGCCAGCAGTGTAGCGGGAGGGCCCGTCGGGGAGCTGTTTTTT. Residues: CASSVAGGPVGELFF.